This T cell receptor (beta chain) was observed in a study of blood T cell repertoires in COVID-19. At the level of the study: The analysed material was cDNA or gDNA that came from T cells, B-cell-depleted T cells, or PBMCs.

The V segment lost 6 bases and the J segment 4 bases; nucleotides outside the gene matches: 8. CDR1 is MNHEY, CDR2 SMNVEV, per germline (reference sequence). The CDR3 consists of 14 residues. The protocol was immunoSEQ multiplex PCR, while the TCRdb copy is restricted to in-frame clones and leaves out a portion. The table includes about 170,000 clones, around 79% detected once. The study recruited people aged 18 to 89 years across approximately 24 US areas. Categorization into cohorts depended on clinical history that participants reported. J is TRBJ1-2 and V is TRBV27, with TRBD1 matching 7 bases. The receptor comes from a woman between 70 and 85 years old in a cohort exposed to, infected with or recovered from COVID-19 (not recorded which). The sample comprised PBMCs or T cells enriched from blood (not recorded which). The CDR3 region has the DNA TGTGCCAGCAGATCAACAGGGGCGGGCTATGGCTACACCTTC. Amino acids: CASRSTGAGYGYTF.